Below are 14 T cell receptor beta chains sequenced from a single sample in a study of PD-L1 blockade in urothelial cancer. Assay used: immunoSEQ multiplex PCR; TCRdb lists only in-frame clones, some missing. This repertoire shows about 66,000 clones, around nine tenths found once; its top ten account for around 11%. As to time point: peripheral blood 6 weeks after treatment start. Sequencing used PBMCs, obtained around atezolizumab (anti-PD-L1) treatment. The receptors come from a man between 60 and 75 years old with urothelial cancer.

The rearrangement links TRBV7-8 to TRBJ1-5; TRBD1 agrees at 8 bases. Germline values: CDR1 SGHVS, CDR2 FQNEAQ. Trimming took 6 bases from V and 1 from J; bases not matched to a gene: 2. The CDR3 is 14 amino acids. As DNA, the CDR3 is TGTGCCAGCAGGCGACAGGGGAGCAATCAGCCCCAGCATTTT. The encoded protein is CASRRQGSNQPQHF.

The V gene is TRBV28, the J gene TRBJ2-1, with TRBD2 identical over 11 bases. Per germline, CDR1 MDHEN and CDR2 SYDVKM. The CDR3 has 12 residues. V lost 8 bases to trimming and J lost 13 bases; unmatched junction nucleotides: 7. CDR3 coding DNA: TGTGCCAGCGCTACTAGCGGGAGAGAACAGTTCTTC. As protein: CASATSGREQFF.

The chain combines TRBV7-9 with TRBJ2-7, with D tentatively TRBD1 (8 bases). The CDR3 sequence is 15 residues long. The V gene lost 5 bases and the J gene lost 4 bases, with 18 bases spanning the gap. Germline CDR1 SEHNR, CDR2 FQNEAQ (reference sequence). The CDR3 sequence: CASSTGQGGQYEQYF. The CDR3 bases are TGTGCCAGCAGCACCGGACAGGGAGGGCAATACGAGCAGTACTTC.

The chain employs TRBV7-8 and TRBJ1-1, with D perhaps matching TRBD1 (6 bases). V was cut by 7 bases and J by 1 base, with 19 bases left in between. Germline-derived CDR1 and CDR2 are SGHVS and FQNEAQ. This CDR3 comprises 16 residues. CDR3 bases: TGTGCCAGCAAACTCGACCCCACAGGGAGGAACACTGAAGCTTTCTTT. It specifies CASKLDPTGRNTEAFF.

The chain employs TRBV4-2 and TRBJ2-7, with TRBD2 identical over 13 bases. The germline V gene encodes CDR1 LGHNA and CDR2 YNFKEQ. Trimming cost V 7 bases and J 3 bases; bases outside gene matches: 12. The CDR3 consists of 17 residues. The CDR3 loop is CASNHGPGTSGIYEQYF. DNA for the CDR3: TGTGCCAGCAACCACGGACCCGGGACTAGCGGGATCTACGAGCAGTACTTC.

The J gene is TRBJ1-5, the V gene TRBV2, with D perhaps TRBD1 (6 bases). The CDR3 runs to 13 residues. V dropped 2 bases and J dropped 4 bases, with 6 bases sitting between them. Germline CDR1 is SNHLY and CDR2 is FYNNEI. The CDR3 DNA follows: TGTGCCAGCAGTGAAAGGGGGAATCAGCCCCAGCATTTT. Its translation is CASSERGNQPQHF.

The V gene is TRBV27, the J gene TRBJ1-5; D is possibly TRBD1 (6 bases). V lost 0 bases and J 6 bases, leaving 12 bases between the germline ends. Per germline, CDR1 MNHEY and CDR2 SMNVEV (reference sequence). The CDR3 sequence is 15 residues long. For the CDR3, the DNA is TGTGCCAGCAGTTTATCGGGGGGGCTGGGTCAGCCCCAGCATTTT. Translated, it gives CASSLSGGLGQPQHF.

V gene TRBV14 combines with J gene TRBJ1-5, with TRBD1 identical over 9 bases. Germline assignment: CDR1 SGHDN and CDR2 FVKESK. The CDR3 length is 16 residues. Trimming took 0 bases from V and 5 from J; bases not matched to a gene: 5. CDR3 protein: CASSQDNRGLDQPQHF. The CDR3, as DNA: TGTGCCAGCAGCCAAGATAACAGGGGGCTAGATCAGCCCCAGCATTTT.

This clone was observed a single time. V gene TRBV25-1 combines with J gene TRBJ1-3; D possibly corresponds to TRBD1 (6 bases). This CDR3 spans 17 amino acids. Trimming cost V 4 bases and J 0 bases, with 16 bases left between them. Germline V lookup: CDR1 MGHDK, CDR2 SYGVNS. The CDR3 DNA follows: TGTGCCAGCAGTGGGAGGTCGACAGGAAACTCTGGAAACACCATATATTTT. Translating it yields CASSGRSTGNSGNTIYF. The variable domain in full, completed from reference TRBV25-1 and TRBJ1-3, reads EADIYQTPRYLVIGTGKKITLECSQTMGHDKMYWYQQDPGMELHLIHYSYGVNSTEKGDLSSESTVSRIRTEHFPLTLESARPSHTSQYLCASSGRSTGNSGNTIYFGEGSWLTVV.

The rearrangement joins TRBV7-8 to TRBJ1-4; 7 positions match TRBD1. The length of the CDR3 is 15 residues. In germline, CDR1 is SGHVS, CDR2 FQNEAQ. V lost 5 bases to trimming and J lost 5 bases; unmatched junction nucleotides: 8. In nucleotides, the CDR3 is TGTGCCAGCAGCCCGCCGACCAGGGGGAATGAAAAACTGTTTTTT. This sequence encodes CASSPPTRGNEKLFF.

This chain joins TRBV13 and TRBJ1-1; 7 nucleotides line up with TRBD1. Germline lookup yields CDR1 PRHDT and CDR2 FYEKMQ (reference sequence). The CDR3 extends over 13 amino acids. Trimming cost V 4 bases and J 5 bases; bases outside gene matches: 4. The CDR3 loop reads CASSSRGVTEAFF. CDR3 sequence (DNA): TGTGCCAGCAGCTCCAGGGGGGTTACTGAAGCTTTCTTT.

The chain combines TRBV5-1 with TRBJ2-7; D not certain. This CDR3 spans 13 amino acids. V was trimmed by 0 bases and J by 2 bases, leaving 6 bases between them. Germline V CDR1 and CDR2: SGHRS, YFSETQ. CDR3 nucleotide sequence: TGCGCCAGCAGCTTGGAGAGAACCTACGAGCAGTACTTC. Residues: CASSLERTYEQYF. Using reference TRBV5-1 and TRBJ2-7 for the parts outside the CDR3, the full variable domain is KAGVTQTPRYLIKTRGQQVTLSCSPISGHRSVSWYQQTPGQGLQFLFEYFSETQRNKGNFPGRFSGRQFSNSRSEMNVSTLELGDSALYLCASSLERTYEQYFGPGTRLTVT.

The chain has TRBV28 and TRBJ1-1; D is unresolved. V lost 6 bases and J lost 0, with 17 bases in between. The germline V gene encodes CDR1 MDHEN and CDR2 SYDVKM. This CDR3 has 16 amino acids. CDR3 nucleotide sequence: TGTGCCAGCAGGACGGCGGCGGTTCCCCTGAACACTGAAGCTTTCTTT. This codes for CASRTAAVPLNTEAFF.

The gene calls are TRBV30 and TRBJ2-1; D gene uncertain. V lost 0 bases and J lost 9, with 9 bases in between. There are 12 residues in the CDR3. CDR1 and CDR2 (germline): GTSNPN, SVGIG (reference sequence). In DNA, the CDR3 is TGTGCCTGGAGTGTACTCGTTGGTGAGCAGTTCTTC. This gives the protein CAWSVLVGEQFF. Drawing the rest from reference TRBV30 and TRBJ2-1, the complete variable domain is SQTIHQWPATLVQPVGSPLSLECTVEGTSNPNLYWYRQAAGRGLQLLFYSVGIGQISSEVPQNLSASRPQDRQFILSSKKLLLSDSGFYLCAWSVLVGEQFFGPGTRLTVL.